This T cell receptor (beta chain) was identified during a study of cytomegalovirus exposure and HLA in healthy donors. Study overall: Prior work identified roughly 120 million unique TCR beta sequences in about 179 million T cells. Findings and limits, study-wide: CMV serostatus alone was available as immune exposure information.

In regard to this clone: What it binds is not known.

PCR employed 60 Vbeta and 13 Jbeta primers. Here immunoSEQ multiplex PCR was the method, and the copy in TCRdb shows in-frame clones only, minus some. The repertoire holds about 140,000 clones, with over 75% as singletons. Each donor was nominally healthy when sampled (though unrecorded immune exposures were likely). Trimming took off 0 bases at V and 4 bases at J, with 9 bases between the two ends. Germline CDR1 is KGHSH and CDR2 is LQKENI. CDR3 size: 14 residues. The sequenced sample was PBMCs. The chain employs TRBV18 and TRBJ2-5, with D possibly being TRBD2 (5 bases). The sequence derives from a woman in her twenties or thirties in good health and CMV-seronegative. The CDR3 spells CASSPPSGGETQYF. The CDR3 DNA reads TGTGCCAGCTCACCACCGTCAGGAGGAGAGACCCAGTACTTC.